This T cell receptor (beta chain) was sequenced for a study of T cell responses to AZD1222 COVID-19 vaccine. Study information: Second-dose intervals near 4 or 12 weeks were combined.

Points on this clone: Antigen unknown.

Using immunoSEQ multiplex PCR, the repertoire was profiled, and TCRdb retains in-frame clones only, with some absent. The sample records nearly 90,000 clones, 88% being singletons. V lost 5 bases, J lost 0 bases, and 3 bases stayed unmatched. The CDR3 loop spans 14 amino acids. The germline V gene encodes CDR1 SGHTA and CDR2 FQGNSA. Whole-study findings and limits: A mostly white British donor set with more females was recruited, and clonal diversity was possibly underestimated. The repertoires were collected only after the peak T cell response. Spike-specific TCR repertoires showed rising breadth and depth after two AZD1222 doses.

The clonotype comes from an adult in good health. Source: peripheral blood, taken on day 0 of AZD1222 vaccination. The chain recombines TRBV7-2 with TRBJ2-5; 7 nucleotides align to TRBD1. The CDR3 spells CASSTGVYQETQYF. CDR3 in DNA: TGTGCCAGCAGCACAGGGGTCTACCAAGAGACCCAGTACTTC.